What follows are 19 T cell receptor beta chains derived from one specimen sequenced in a study of response to subunit inactivated influenza vaccine. Each CDR3 protein gets one entry after TCRdb re-called the RT-PCR reads with MiXCR. This sample has 650,000 to 800,000 distinct CDR3 sequences, with around 13% found just once. The sequenced sample was PBMCs from blood, obtained 14 to 15 days before vaccination. The receptors were gathered from a man aged 50-59 years who received an inactivated influenza vaccine.

This chain uses TRBV2 with TRBJ2-3; D is possibly TRBD1 (6 bases). The CDR3 consists of 15 residues. V lost 1 base and J lost 4, with 12 bases in between. Germline V gene lookup returns CDR1 SNHLY and CDR2 FYNNEI. CDR3 loop: CASSEGTGRSDTQYF. The DNA of the CDR3 is TGTGCCAGCAGTGAAGGCACAGGGCGCTCAGATACGCAGTATTTT.

The chain combines TRBV5-1 with TRBJ2-7, with a weak D call TRBD2 (5 bases). Trimming shortened V by 7 bases and J by 4 bases, and 18 bases separated the two germline ends. CDR3 size: 14 residues. The germline V gene encodes CDR1 SGHRS and CDR2 YFSETQ. The CDR3 nucleotides are TGCGCCAGCGCTTCGAATGGAGGACCTTACGAGCAGTACTTC. Amino acids: CASASNGGPYEQYF.

This clonotype was recorded many times. This sequence joins TRBV7-8 and TRBJ1-5; D unresolved. CDR1 and CDR2 (germline): SGHVS, FQNEAQ. V was pared by 4 bases and J by 2 bases, with 15 bases between. CDR3 size: 16 residues. Written as DNA, the CDR3 is TGTGCCAGCAGCTCCCGGGCCCAAAGTGGCAATCAGCCCCAGCATTTT. Protein product: CASSSRAQSGNQPQHF. Full variable domain (rest looked up from reference TRBV7-8 and TRBJ1-5): GAGVSQSPRYKVAKRGQDVALRCDPISGHVSLFWYQQALGQGPEFLTYFQNEAQLDKSGLPSDRFFAERPEGSVSTLKIQRTQQEDSAVYLCASSSRAQSGNQPQHFGDGTRLSIL.

This clonotype has a count of ten or more. The chain carries TRBV5-1 and TRBJ2-3; 9 bases are a match to TRBD1. CDR1 SGHRS and CDR2 YFSETQ come from the germline V gene. The CDR3 consists of 15 residues. J gave up 1 base and V 6 bases, and 6 bases lay outside the gene matches. CDR3 in DNA: TGCGCCAGCACCACACAGGGGGCAGGCACAGATACGCAGTATTTT. It translates to CASTTQGAGTDTQYF.

This chain links TRBV3-1 with TRBJ2-1; tentative D call: TRBD2 (7 bases). Germline CDR1 and CDR2: LGHDT and YNNKEL (reference sequence). This CDR3 is built from 15 residues. The ends were cut back, 4 bases at V and 9 bases at J, with 19 bases in the middle. The CDR3 DNA reads as TGTGCCAGCAGCCCACTTCGCTGGGGGGGCGGTGAGCAGTTCTTC. Residues: CASSPLRWGGGEQFF.

The chain is built from TRBV20-1 and TRBJ2-5; D gene ambiguous. V gave up 6 bases and J gave up 5 bases, with 19 bases separating them. CDR1 DFQATT and CDR2 SNEGSKA come from the germline V gene (reference sequence). This CDR3 region has 14 residues. The CDR3, as DNA: TGCAGTGCCCTACGGACCCTCTCTGGGGAGACCCAGTACTTC. Translation: CSALRTLSGETQYF.

This clonotype was seen only a few times. V usage is TRBV20-1 and J usage is TRBJ1-5; weak D call: TRBD1 (5 bases). CDR3 length: 14 residues. The V gene's germline CDR1 is DFQATT and CDR2 SNEGSKA (reference sequence). The V gene lost 2 bases and the J gene lost 3 bases, with 11 bases spanning the gap. DNA of the CDR3: TGCAGTGCTAGACGACAGCTACTCAATCAGCCCCAGCATTTT. Translation: CSARRQLLNQPQHF.

This clonotype has more than one count but fewer than ten. The rearrangement uses TRBV7-8 and TRBJ1-1; a weak D match, TRBD1 (6 bases). The CDR3 length is 16 residues. Germline V lookup: CDR1 SGHVS, CDR2 FQNEAQ. V was shortened by 1 base and J by 0 bases, with 12 bases between the two germline ends. CDR3 in DNA: TGTGCCAGCAGCTTAGTAAGGGGGACTCTGAACACTGAAGCTTTCTTT. This encodes CASSLVRGTLNTEAFF.

The chain uses TRBV20-1 and TRBJ2-7; 9 bases line up with TRBD1. CDR1 and CDR2 (germline): DFQATT, SNEGSKA (reference sequence). Trimming cost V 3 bases and J 0 bases; bases outside gene matches: 12. This CDR3 is built from 17 residues. CDR3 bases: TGCAGTGCTAGGAGCTGGGGGATGACAGGGGGCTCCTACGAGCAGTACTTC. Protein product: CSARSWGMTGGSYEQYF.

The chain carries TRBV20-1 and TRBJ2-3, with D unresolved. Germline CDR1 reads DFQATT; CDR2 reads SNEGSKA (reference sequence). CDR3 length: 15 residues. V was shortened by 4 bases and J by 0 bases, with 14 bases between the two germline ends. In DNA form, the CDR3 reads TGCAGTGCTAACCGAAGACTGGATAGCACAGATACGCAGTATTTT. Protein product: CSANRRLDSTDTQYF.

This clonotype showed up just a few times. The CDR3 is CASSLLVTGAHGYTF. The CDR3 bases are TGTGCCAGCAGTTTACTGGTGACAGGGGCTCATGGCTACACCTTC. The chain is built from TRBV12-3 or TRBV12-4 and TRBJ1-2; 8 nucleotides agree with TRBD1. Losses at the gene ends were 2 bases for V and 6 bases for J; bases not matched to a gene: 8. The CDR3 spans 15 residues.

There are a few counts of this clonotype. V is TRBV4-1 and J is TRBJ1-1, with a tentative D call TRBD1 (6 bases). The CDR3 extends over 16 amino acids. Germline CDR1 and CDR2: MGHRA and YSYEKL. V dropped 1 base and J dropped 4 bases, with 16 bases sitting between them. CDR3 sequence (DNA): TGCGCCAGCAGCCAAGCCCAGGGGTTTTCGGTCACTGAAGCTTTCTTT. Amino acid sequence: CASSQAQGFSVTEAFF.

The chain carries TRBV6-5 and TRBJ2-1; 8 bases are shared with TRBD2. V shed 0 bases, J shed 1 base, and the junction held 5 bases outside the gene matches. The CDR3 consists of 17 residues. Germline V lookup: CDR1 MNHEY, CDR2 SVGAGI. CDR3 loop: CASSYSPGTRSYNEQFF. For the CDR3, the DNA is TGTGCCAGCAGTTACTCTCCCGGGACTAGGTCCTACAATGAGCAGTTCTTC.

This clonotype was picked up a small number of times. V gene TRBV20-1 combines with J gene TRBJ1-6; 9 bases fit TRBD1. The ends lost 6 bases at V and 12 bases at J; junction bases unmatched: 9. The V gene's germline CDR1 is DFQATT and CDR2 SNEGSKA (reference sequence). The length of the CDR3 is 13 residues. CDR3 loop: CSARTGAYLPLHF. CDR3 coding DNA: TGCAGTGCCAGGACAGGGGCTTATTTACCCCTCCACTTT.

This clonotype has at least ten counts. The chain has TRBV5-1 and TRBJ1-1; 8 bases are shared with TRBD1. The CDR3 runs to 17 residues. V shed 5 bases and J 0 bases; nucleotides not matched to a gene: 12. Germline V gene sequence: CDR1 SGHRS, CDR2 YFSETQ. CDR3 DNA sequence: TGCGCCAGCAGTCGAAGGGGGACAGGACCAATGAACACTGAAGCTTTCTTT. It yields the protein CASSRRGTGPMNTEAFF.

The rearrangement links TRBV7-8 to TRBJ2-2; no firm D call. V was cut by 7 bases and J by 1 base, with 13 bases left in between. This CDR3 is built from 15 residues. Per germline, CDR1 SGHVS and CDR2 FQNEAQ. The CDR3 protein is CASTRYPGNTGELFF. The CDR3 nucleotides are TGTGCCAGCACCCGTTATCCAGGGAACACCGGGGAGCTGTTTTTT.

This clonotype has more than one count but fewer than ten. The V call is TRBV6-5, the J call TRBJ2-3, with TRBD1 matching over 8 bases. The junction had 5 bases not matched to a gene; V was cut back by 0 bases and J by 6 bases. Germline V lookup: CDR1 MNHEY, CDR2 SVGAGI. The CDR3 runs to 15 residues. The CDR3 here is CASSYSLTGGDTQYF. In DNA, the CDR3 is TGTGCCAGCAGTTACTCGTTAACAGGGGGGGATACGCAGTATTTT.

J is TRBJ2-7 and V is TRBV5-1; TRBD2 matches at 10 bases. The CDR3 consists of 19 residues. Trimming took 0 bases from V and 0 from J; bases not matched to a gene: 12. Germline V CDR1 and CDR2: SGHRS, YFSETQ. The DNA for the CDR3 is TGCGCCAGCAGCTTGGCCGGAACTCTAGCGGGAGTCCGCTCCTACGAGCAGTACTTC. Translating it yields CASSLAGTLAGVRSYEQYF.

This clonotype was found many times. The gene calls are TRBV5-1 and TRBJ1-5; 8 nucleotides agree with TRBD1. Germline lookup yields CDR1 SGHRS and CDR2 YFSETQ. Trimming took 0 bases from V and 2 from J; bases not matched to a gene: 1. CDR3 length equals 15 residues. In DNA form, the CDR3 reads TGCGCCAGCAGCTTGGCAGGGGGCCGCAATCAGCCCCAGCATTTT. Translation: CASSLAGGRNQPQHF.